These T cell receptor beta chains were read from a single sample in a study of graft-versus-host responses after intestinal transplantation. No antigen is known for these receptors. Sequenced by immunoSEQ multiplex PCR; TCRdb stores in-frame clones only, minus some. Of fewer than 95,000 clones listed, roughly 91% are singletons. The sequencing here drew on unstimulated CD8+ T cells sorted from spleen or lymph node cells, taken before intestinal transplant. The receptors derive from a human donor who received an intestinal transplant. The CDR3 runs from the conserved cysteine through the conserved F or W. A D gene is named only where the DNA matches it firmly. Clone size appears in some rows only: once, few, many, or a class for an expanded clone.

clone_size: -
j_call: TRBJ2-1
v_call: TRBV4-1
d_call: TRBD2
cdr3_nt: TGCGCCAGCAGCCAGGGACTAGGATACAATGAGCAGTTCTTC
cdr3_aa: CASSQGLGYNEQFF

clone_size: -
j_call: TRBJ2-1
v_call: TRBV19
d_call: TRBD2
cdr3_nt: TGTGCCAGTAGTATCTCTAGCGGGGTATACAATGAGCAGTTCTTC
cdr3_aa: CASSISSGVYNEQFF

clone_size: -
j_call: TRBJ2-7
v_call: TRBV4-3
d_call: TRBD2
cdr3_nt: TGCGCCAGCAGCCCAAGCGGACCCACTAGCGGAGGCTTCTACGAGCAGTACTTC
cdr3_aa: CASSPSGPTSGGFYEQYF

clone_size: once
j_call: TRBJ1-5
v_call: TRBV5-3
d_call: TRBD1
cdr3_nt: TGTGCCAGAACCCCAGGGACAGACAATCAGCCCCAGCATTTT
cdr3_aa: CARTPGTDNQPQHF

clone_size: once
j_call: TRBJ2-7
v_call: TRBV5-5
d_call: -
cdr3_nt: TGTGCCAGCAGCTCGCGCCCCTCCCTTTTCTACGAGCAGTACTTC
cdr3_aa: CASSSRPSLFYEQYF

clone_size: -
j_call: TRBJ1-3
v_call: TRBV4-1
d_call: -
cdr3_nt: TGCGCCAGCAGCCAGTACGGAGGGGTCTCTGGAAACACCATATATTTT
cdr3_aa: CASSQYGGVSGNTIYF

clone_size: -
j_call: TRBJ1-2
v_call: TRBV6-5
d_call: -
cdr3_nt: TGTGCCAGCAGTTACGCGCCACCTAACTATGGCTACACCTTC
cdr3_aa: CASSYAPPNYGYTF

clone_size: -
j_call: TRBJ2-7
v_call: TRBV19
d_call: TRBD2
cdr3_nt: TGTGCCAGTAGTCAGTCTAGCGGGGGGGGCTACGAGCAGTACTTC
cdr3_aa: CASSQSSGGGYEQYF

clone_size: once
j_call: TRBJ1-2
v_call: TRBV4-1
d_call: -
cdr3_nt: TGCGCCAGCAGCCAAGTCTTTCCGGGACTTCGCATCCCTAACTATGGCTACACCTTC
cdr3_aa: CASSQVFPGLRIPNYGYTF

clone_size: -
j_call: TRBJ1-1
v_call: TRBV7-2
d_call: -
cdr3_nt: TGTGCCAGCAGCTTAGTAGGGGAATTGAACACTGAAGCTTTCTTT
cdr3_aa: CASSLVGELNTEAFF

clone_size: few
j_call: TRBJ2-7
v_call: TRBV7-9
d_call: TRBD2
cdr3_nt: TGTGCTACGTGGGGAGGGCCATCGGCCGAGCAGTACTTC
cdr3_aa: CATWGGPSAEQYF

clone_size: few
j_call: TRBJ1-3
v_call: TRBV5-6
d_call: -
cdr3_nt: TGTGCCAGCAGCTCAAGGGGTACTGGAAACACCATATATTTT
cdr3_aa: CASSSRGTGNTIYF

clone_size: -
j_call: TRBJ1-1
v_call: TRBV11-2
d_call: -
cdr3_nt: TGTGCCAGCAGTGAGATCAGGACTGAAGCTTTCTTT
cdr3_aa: CASSEIRTEAFF

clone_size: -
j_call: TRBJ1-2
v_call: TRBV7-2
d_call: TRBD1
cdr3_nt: TGTGCCAGCAGCATACTTACAGGGGCTAACTATGGCTACACCTTC
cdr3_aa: CASSILTGANYGYTF

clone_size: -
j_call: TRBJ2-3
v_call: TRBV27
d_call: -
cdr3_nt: TGTGCCAGCAGTTTAAGTCGGAGCACAGATACGCAGTATTTT
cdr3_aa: CASSLSRSTDTQYF

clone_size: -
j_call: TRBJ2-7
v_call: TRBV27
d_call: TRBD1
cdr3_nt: TGTGCCAGCAGCCGGGACAGTACCTACGAGCAGTACTTC
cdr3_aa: CASSRDSTYEQYF

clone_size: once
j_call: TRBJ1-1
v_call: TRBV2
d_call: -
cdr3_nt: TGTGCCAGCAGCCCCATCGGGGGGATGAACACTGAAGCTTTCTTT
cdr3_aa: CASSPIGGMNTEAFF

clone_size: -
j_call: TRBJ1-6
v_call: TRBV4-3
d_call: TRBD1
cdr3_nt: TGCGCCAGCAGCCAAGAACGGGACAGTAATTCACCCCTCCACTTT
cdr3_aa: CASSQERDSNSPLHF

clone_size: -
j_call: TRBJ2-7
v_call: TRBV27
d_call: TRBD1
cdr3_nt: TGTGCCAGCAGTTCAGGACAGGGGTACGAGCAGTACTTC
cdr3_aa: CASSSGQGYEQYF

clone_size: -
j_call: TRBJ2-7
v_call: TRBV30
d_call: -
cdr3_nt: TGTGCCTGGAGTGTACTCTCCGAGCAGTACTTC
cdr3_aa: CAWSVLSEQYF

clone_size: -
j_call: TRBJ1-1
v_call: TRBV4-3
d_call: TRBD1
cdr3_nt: TGCGCCAGCAGCCAAGGATTCAGGGACAGCTACATGAACACTGAAGCTTTCTTT
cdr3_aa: CASSQGFRDSYMNTEAFF

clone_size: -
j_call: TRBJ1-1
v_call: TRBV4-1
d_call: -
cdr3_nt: TGCGCCAGCAGCATACAGGGAATGAACACTGAAGCTTTCTTT
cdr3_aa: CASSIQGMNTEAFF

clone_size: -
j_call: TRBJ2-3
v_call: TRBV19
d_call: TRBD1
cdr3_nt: TGTGCCAGTAACACAGGGGGCGCCGATACGCAGTATTTT
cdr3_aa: CASNTGGADTQYF

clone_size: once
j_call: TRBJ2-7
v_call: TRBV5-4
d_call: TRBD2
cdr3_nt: TGTGCCAGCAGCTTGACTAGCGGCTACGAGCAGTACTTC
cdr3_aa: CASSLTSGYEQYF

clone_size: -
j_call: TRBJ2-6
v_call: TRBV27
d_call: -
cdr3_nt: TGTGCCAGCAGTCAGGGTGGGGCCAACGTCCTGACTTTC
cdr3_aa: CASSQGGANVLTF

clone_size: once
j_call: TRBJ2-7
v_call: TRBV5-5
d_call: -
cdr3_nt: TGTGCCAGCAGCTTGGCGACAGGCTCCTACGAGCAGTACTTC
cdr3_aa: CASSLATGSYEQYF

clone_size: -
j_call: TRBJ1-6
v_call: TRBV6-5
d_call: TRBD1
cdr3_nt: TGTGCCAGCACTGGTACAGGGGGGAAAAATTCACCCCTCCACTTT
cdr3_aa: CASTGTGGKNSPLHF

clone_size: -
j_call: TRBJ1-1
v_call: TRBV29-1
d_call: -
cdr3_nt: TGCAGCGTTGTCGGAGGGGTGGACACTGAAGCTTTCTTT
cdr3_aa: CSVVGGVDTEAFF

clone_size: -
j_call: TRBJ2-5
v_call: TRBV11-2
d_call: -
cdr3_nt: TGTGCCAGCAGCTCAGGGATTTGGGGTTTGGGGGAGACCCAGTACTTC
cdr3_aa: CASSSGIWGLGETQYF

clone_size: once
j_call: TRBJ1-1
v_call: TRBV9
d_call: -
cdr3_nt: TGTGCCAGCAGCGCTTACAGGGCTCTTGGGGGTGAAGCTTTCTTT
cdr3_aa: CASSAYRALGGEAFF

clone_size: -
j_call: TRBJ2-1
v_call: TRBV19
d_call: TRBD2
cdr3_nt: TGTGCCAGTAGTATAGGTGATAGCGGGACCAATGAGCAGTTCTTC
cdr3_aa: CASSIGDSGTNEQFF